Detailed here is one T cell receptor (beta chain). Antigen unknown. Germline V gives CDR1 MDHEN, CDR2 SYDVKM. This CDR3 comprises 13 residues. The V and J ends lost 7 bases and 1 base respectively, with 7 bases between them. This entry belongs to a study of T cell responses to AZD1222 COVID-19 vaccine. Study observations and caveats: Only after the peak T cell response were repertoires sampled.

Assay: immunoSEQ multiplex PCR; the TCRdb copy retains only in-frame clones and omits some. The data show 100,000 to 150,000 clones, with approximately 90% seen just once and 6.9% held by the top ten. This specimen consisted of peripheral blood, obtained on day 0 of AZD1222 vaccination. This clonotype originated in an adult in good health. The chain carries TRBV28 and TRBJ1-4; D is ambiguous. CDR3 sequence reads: CASTVQTNEKLFF. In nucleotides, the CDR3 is TGTGCCAGCACCGTCCAAACTAATGAAAAACTGTTTTTT.